Listed below are T cell receptor beta chains from one sample, sequenced in a study of shared clonotypes between healthy human individuals. The repertoire was sequenced with immunoSEQ multiplex PCR; TCRdb's copy has only in-frame clones and lacks some. The data contain about 2 million clones, roughly 95% of them seen just once; the ten biggest clones take up 0.9% to 1.3%. The sample consisted of naive CD8+ T cells sorted from blood. Source of these receptors: a man between 18 and 29 years old in good health. Each CDR3 is given with its conserved first and last residue. A D gene is named only where the DNA matches it firmly. Clone size is not always given. Where it is, it says once, few, many or a class for expanded clones.

j_gene: TRBJ2-3
abundance: .
v_gene: TRBV30
d_gene: TRBD2
CDR3nt: TGTGCCTGGAGTGTGTCTAGCGGATTCACAGATACGCAGTATTTT
CDR3aa: CAWSVSSGFTDTQYF

j_gene: TRBJ2-1
abundance: .
v_gene: TRBV9
d_gene: .
CDR3nt: TGTGCCAGCAGCGTAGGTGGGGGACTTCGGAATGAGCAGTTCTTC
CDR3aa: CASSVGGGLRNEQFF

j_gene: TRBJ2-7
abundance: .
v_gene: TRBV5-5
d_gene: TRBD1
CDR3nt: TGTGCCAGCAGCTTGGGACAGGGCCTCTCCTACGAGCAGTACTTC
CDR3aa: CASSLGQGLSYEQYF

j_gene: TRBJ2-1
abundance: .
v_gene: TRBV11-2
d_gene: TRBD2
CDR3nt: TGTGCCAGCAGCTCAGTAGGACTAGCGGATCTCCCCTACAATGAGCAGTTCTTC
CDR3aa: CASSSVGLADLPYNEQFF

j_gene: TRBJ2-3
abundance: .
v_gene: TRBV7-9
d_gene: .
CDR3nt: TGTGCCAGCACCCCTGGCCATTCCCTCACAGATACGCAGTATTTT
CDR3aa: CASTPGHSLTDTQYF

j_gene: TRBJ2-7
abundance: .
v_gene: TRBV28
d_gene: .
CDR3nt: TGTGCCAGCAGCCCTCCAGGGGCCAGAAACGAGCAGTACTTC
CDR3aa: CASSPPGARNEQYF

j_gene: TRBJ1-5
abundance: .
v_gene: TRBV5-1
d_gene: .
CDR3nt: TGCGCCAGCAGCTCCGCAGGGAACCCCAATCAGCCCCAGCATTTT
CDR3aa: CASSSAGNPNQPQHF

j_gene: TRBJ2-7
abundance: .
v_gene: TRBV7-6
d_gene: TRBD1
CDR3nt: TGTGCCAGCAGCGGACAGGGGGCGGCCTACGAGCAGTACTTC
CDR3aa: CASSGQGAAYEQYF

j_gene: TRBJ2-7
abundance: .
v_gene: TRBV28
d_gene: .
CDR3nt: TGTGCCAGCAGTACCATATCCCTTGCTGCCGCGGATTCCTACGAGCAGTACTTC
CDR3aa: CASSTISLAAADSYEQYF

j_gene: TRBJ2-2
abundance: once
v_gene: TRBV7-7
d_gene: .
CDR3nt: TGTGCTAGCAGCGCAAGGGTCGGGCTCACGAACGGGGAGCTGTTTTTT
CDR3aa: CASSARVGLTNGELFF

j_gene: TRBJ1-2
abundance: .
v_gene: TRBV4-3
d_gene: .
CDR3nt: TGCGCCAGCAGCGAAGGGACATTCAACTATGGCTACACCTTC
CDR3aa: CASSEGTFNYGYTF

j_gene: TRBJ2-3
abundance: .
v_gene: TRBV10-3
d_gene: .
CDR3nt: TGTGCCATCAATTCGACTTGTTCTAGCACAGATACGCAGTATTTT
CDR3aa: CAINSTCSSTDTQYF

j_gene: TRBJ2-1
abundance: .
v_gene: TRBV6-1
d_gene: TRBD2
CDR3nt: TGTGCCAGCAGTGAAGAGCCCTGGGCGGGAGGGCCTGATGAGCAGTTCTTC
CDR3aa: CASSEEPWAGGPDEQFF

j_gene: TRBJ1-1
abundance: .
v_gene: TRBV5-1
d_gene: .
CDR3nt: TGCGCCAGCAGCGCCAGCTATTTGGACACTGAAGCTTTCTTT
CDR3aa: CASSASYLDTEAFF

j_gene: TRBJ1-2
abundance: .
v_gene: TRBV19
d_gene: .
CDR3nt: TGTGCCAGTAGTATAGATGGGGAGACCTATGGCTACACCTTC
CDR3aa: CASSIDGETYGYTF

j_gene: TRBJ2-5
abundance: .
v_gene: TRBV6-5
d_gene: .
CDR3nt: TGTGCCAGCCTGGGCGGGATGGAAGAGACCCAGTACTTC
CDR3aa: CASLGGMEETQYF